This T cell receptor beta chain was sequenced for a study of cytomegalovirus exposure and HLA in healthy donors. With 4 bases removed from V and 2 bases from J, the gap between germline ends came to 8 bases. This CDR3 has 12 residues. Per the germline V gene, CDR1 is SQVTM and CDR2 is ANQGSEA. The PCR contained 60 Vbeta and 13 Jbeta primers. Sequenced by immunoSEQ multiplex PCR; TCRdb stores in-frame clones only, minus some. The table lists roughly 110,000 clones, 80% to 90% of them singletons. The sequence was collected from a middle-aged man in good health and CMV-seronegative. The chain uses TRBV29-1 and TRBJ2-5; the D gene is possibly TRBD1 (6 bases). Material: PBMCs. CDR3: CSVVGQQETQYF. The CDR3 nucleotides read TGCAGCGTTGTTGGACAGCAAGAGACCCAGTACTTC.